What follows are 11 T cell receptor beta chains derived from one specimen sequenced in a study of control samples from healthy donors and cancer patients. TCRdb keeps only in-frame clones here, not all; method: immunoSEQ multiplex PCR. The repertoire holds 120,000 or so clones, with around 94% as singletons. Sequencing was carried out using PBMCs. Receptors originate from a man of 80 years or more with head and neck cancer.

This clone has just one count. V is TRBV21-1 and J is TRBJ1-1. TRBV21-1 has pseudogene status. The CDR3 sequence is 17 residues long. The CDR3 reads CASSKLGTAYWNTEAFF. CDR3 DNA: TGTGCCAGCAGCAAATTAGGGACCGCGTACTGGAACACTGAAGCTTTCTTT.

This rearrangement joins TRBV3-1 (or the pseudogene TRBV3-2) to TRBJ2-7, with D perhaps TRBD2 (5 bases). CDR3 length: 15 residues. V shed 4 bases and J shed 2 bases, with 15 bases lying between them. Germline CDR1 reads LGHDT; CDR2 reads YNNKEL (reference sequence). CDR3 loop: CASSPMSGGPYEQYF. CDR3 bases: TGTGCCAGCAGCCCCATGAGCGGAGGCCCCTACGAGCAGTACTTC.

This clone was recorded a few times. The V gene is TRBV7-9, the J gene TRBJ1-5; D perhaps matches TRBD1 (5 bases). Germline V gives CDR1 SEHNR, CDR2 FQNEAQ (reference sequence). The CDR3 has 14 amino acids. V gave up 4 bases and J gave up 5 bases, with 12 bases separating them. The DNA for the CDR3 is TGTGCCAGCAGCTCCCGGGACGGTGATCAGCCCCAGCATTTT. Residues: CASSSRDGDQPQHF. Variable domain in full (rest from reference TRBV7-9 and TRBJ1-5): DTGVSQNPRHKITKRGQNVTFRCDPISEHNRLYWYRQTLGQGPEFLTYFQNEAQLEKSRLLSDRFSAERPKGSFSTLEIQRTEQGDSAMYLCASSSRDGDQPQHFGDGTRLSIL.

This clone has just one count. The chain has TRBV5-1 and TRBJ2-7, with 9 nucleotides matching TRBD2. Germline CDR1 is SGHRS and CDR2 is YFSETQ. The CDR3 has 16 residues. The trim removed 0 bases at V and 7 bases at J, leaving 11 bases unmatched. Here the CDR3 reads CASSLDAAGGPGEQYF. The DNA for the CDR3 is TGCGCCAGCAGCTTGGATGCAGCGGGGGGCCCGGGGGAGCAGTACTTC.

Worth noting for this clone: The sample has other DNA sequences that encode this CDR3 too. The J gene is TRBJ2-1, the V gene TRBV6-2 or TRBV6-3, with unresolved D. Trimming cost V 2 bases and J 0 bases, with 2 bases left between them. From germline, CDR1 is MNHEY and CDR2 SVGEGT. The CDR3 contains 13 residues. The CDR3 loop reads CASSYSSYNEQFF. The CDR3 coding sequence is TGTGCCAGCAGTTACAGCTCCTACAATGAGCAGTTCTTC.

The V gene is TRBV6-5, the J gene TRBJ1-1; no clear D gene. This CDR3 is 13 amino acids long. Trimming took off 7 bases at V and 5 bases at J, with 14 bases between the two ends. CDR1 is MNHEY and CDR2 is SVGAGI in the germline V gene. CDR3 in amino acids: CASNYRVQTEAFF. The CDR3 DNA sequence: TGTGCCAGCAATTATAGGGTACAGACTGAAGCTTTCTTT.

The rearrangement links TRBV7-9 to TRBJ2-7; D is unresolved. Germline CDR1 SEHNR, CDR2 FQNEAQ (reference sequence). The length of the CDR3 is 14 residues. V gave up 4 bases and J gave up 0 bases, with 10 bases separating them. The CDR3 DNA reads TGTGCCAGCAGCTCCCCCCCCCACTCCTACGAGCAGTACTTC. Its translation is CASSSPPHSYEQYF.

The gene calls are TRBV19 and TRBJ2-2; D may be TRBD1 (6 bases). Germline loops: CDR1 LNHDA, CDR2 SQIVND (reference sequence). V was cut by 3 bases and J by 5 bases, with 19 bases left in between. The CDR3 extends over 17 amino acids. CDR3 protein: CASSILGQIVQTGELFF. The CDR3 bases are TGTGCCAGTAGTATCCTAGGACAGATCGTACAAACCGGGGAGCTGTTTTTT.

The CDR3 bases are TGTGCCAGCAGTTACGTGACTAGCGGGTACAATGAGCAGTTCTTC. It specifies CASSYVTSGYNEQFF. The rearrangement links TRBV6-2 or TRBV6-3 to TRBJ2-1; 10 positions agree with TRBD2. Trimming removed 2 bases from V and 4 bases from J; junction bases left unmatched: 2. Germline V gene sequence: CDR1 MNHEY, CDR2 SVGEGT. CDR3 length: 15 amino acids.

This chain joins TRBV5-4 and TRBJ2-5, with D possibly matching TRBD2 (5 bases). Trimming took 3 bases from V and 1 from J, leaving 16 bases between them. Per the germline V gene, CDR1 is SGHNT and CDR2 is YYREEE (reference sequence). The CDR3 length is 16 residues. For the CDR3, the DNA is TGTGCCAGCAGCTACGACTTCGGGGTGGGCCAAGAGACCCAGTACTTC. Translated, it gives CASSYDFGVGQETQYF.

The chain recombines TRBV9 with TRBJ1-5; D is unclear. Trimming stripped 0 bases from V and 3 bases from J, with 7 bases between. The CDR3 is 14 residues long. Germline V lookup: CDR1 SGDLS, CDR2 YYNGEE. As DNA, the CDR3 is TGTGCCAGCAGCGTAGGTTACAACAATCAGCCCCAGCATTTT. This codes for CASSVGYNNQPQHF.